This TCR beta chain stems from a study of blood T cells in healthy people across ages. Across the study: Per two T cells, about one barcoded beta molecule was captured through template switching. Findings of the study overall: No one knew whether donors had CMV, which possibly confounded expanded clonotype changes.

The CDR3 covers 13 residues. V was pared by 5 bases and J by 2 bases, with 7 bases between. Combining a sample-barcoded 5' primer with a J-beta primer mix, a second PCR ran for roughly 7 to 12 cycles. Every sample produced at least 2.5 million CDR3-containing paired-end reads. One entry per CDR3 protein results from TCRdb running MiXCR on the 5' RACE reads. Counted here are roughly 1,500,000 distinct CDR3 sequences, approximately 42% occurring once; the ten biggest clones make up roughly 7.9%. A few counts support this clonotype. Its antigen remains unknown. Sequenced input: blood. The origin of this receptor is a woman aged 18-29 years in good health. The rearrangement joins TRBV12-3 or TRBV12-4 to TRBJ2-1; a weak D match, TRBD1 (5 bases). The DNA for the CDR3 is TGTGCCAGCAGTGGGGCCGCCTACAATGAGCAGTTCTTC. Protein sequence: CASSGAAYNEQFF.